This TCR beta chain stems from a study of CD8 T cells in ankylosing spondylitis. V lost 7 bases to trimming and J lost 7 bases; unmatched junction nucleotides: 13. Per germline, CDR1 SQVTM and CDR2 ANQGSEA. CDR3 length: 14 residues. Each CDR3 protein gets one entry after TCRdb re-called the 5' RACE reads with MiXCR. Here the sample spans roughly 200,000 distinct CDR3 sequences, roughly 26% being singletons. The receptor was isolated from a male donor with ankylosing spondylitis or in good health (not recorded which). The chain combines TRBV29-1 with TRBJ2-3; 8 nucleotides match TRBD2. The specimen was blood, either unsorted or a sorted T cell fraction (not recorded which). Here the CDR3 reads CSAVQRGSTNTQYF. For the CDR3, the DNA is TGCAGCGCCGTTCAGCGGGGGAGCACGAATACGCAGTATTTT.